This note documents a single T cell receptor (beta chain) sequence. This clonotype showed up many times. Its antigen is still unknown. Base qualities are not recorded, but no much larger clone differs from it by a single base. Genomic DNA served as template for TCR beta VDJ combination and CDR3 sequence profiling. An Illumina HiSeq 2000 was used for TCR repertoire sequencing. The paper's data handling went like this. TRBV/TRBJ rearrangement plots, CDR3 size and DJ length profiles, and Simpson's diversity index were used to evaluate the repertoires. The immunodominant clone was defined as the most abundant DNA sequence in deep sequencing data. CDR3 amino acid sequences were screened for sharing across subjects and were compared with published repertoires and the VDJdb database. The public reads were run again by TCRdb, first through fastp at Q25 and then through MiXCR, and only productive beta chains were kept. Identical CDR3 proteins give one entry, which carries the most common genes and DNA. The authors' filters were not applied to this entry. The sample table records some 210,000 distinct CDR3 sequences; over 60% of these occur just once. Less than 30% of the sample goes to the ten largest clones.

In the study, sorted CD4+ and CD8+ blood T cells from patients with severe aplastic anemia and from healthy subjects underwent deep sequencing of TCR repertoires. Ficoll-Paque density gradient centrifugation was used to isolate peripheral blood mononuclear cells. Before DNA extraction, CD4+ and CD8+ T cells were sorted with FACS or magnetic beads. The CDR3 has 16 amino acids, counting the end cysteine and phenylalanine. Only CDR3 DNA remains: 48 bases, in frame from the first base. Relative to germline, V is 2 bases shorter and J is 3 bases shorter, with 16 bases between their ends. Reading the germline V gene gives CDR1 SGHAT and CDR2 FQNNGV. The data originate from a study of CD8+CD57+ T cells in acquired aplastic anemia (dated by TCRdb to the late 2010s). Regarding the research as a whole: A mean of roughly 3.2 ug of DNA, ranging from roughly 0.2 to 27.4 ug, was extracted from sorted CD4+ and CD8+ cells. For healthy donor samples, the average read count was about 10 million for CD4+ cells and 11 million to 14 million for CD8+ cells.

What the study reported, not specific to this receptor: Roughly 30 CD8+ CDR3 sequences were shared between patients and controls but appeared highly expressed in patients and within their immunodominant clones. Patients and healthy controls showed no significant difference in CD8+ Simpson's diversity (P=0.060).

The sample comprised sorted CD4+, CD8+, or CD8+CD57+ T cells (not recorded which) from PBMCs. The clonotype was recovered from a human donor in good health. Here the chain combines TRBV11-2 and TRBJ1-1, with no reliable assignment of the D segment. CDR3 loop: CASSLNGQFSDTEAFF. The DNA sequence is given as TGTGCCAGCAGCTTAAACGGCCAGTTTTCGGACACTGAAGCTTTCTTT.